The source of this TCR beta chain is a study of cytomegalovirus exposure and HLA in healthy donors. In the study overall: HLA-typed donors were the source of about 85 million unique TCRs held in an early data release.

The germline CDR1 and CDR2 sequences are LNHNV and YYDKDF (reference sequence). The CDR3 is 17 amino acids. The trim removed 3 bases at V and 3 bases at J, leaving 12 bases unmatched. With respect to this clone: The antigen is unknown.

Both 60 Vbeta primers and 13 Jbeta primers went into the PCR. TCRdb's copy holds only in-frame clones and misses some; the assay was immunoSEQ multiplex PCR. The table includes 50,000 to 70,000 clones, roughly 80% detected once. General study points: In the analysis, some V segments, TRBV6-2 and TRBV6-3 included, were excluded as indistinguishable. The study had only CMV serostatus as immune exposure information.

The rearrangement joins TRBV15 to TRBJ2-3; TRBD1 aligns across 7 bases. The sequenced sample consisted of PBMCs. The source of this sequence is a woman between 40 and 55 years old in good health and CMV-seronegative. CDR3 amino acids: CATSSPGDRAYTDTQYF. CDR3 nucleotide sequence: TGTGCCACCAGCAGTCCAGGAGACAGGGCCTATACAGATACGCAGTATTTT.